Listed here are 19 T cell receptor beta chains from one sample, sequenced in a study of blood T cell repertoires in COVID-19. Profiled with immunoSEQ multiplex PCR; TCRdb holds only in-frame clones, not every one. In the table there are 350,000 to 450,000 clones, over 80% of which are singletons. Sample: PBMCs or T cells enriched from blood (not recorded which). The source of these receptors is a woman aged 50 to 60 who had recovered from COVID-19.

The chain recombines TRBV19 with TRBJ1-1; 12 bases match TRBD1. V trimming: 7 bases; J trimming: 4 bases; junction bases outside the gene matches: 16. Germline values: CDR1 LNHDA, CDR2 SQIVND (reference sequence). This CDR3 has 18 residues. The CDR3 region has the DNA TGTGCCAGTACCCTCGTGGGGGGGGACAGGGGGCTTGGCACTGAAGCTTTCTTT. Its translation: CASTLVGGDRGLGTEAFF.

This chain connects TRBV6-5 to TRBJ2-7, with no clear D. Trimming removed 6 bases from V and 2 bases from J, with 11 bases in between. This CDR3 has 13 residues. The germline CDR1 and CDR2 sequences are MNHEY and SVGAGI. The CDR3 coding sequence is TGTGCCAGCAGAGCTGTAGTGACCTACGAGCAGTACTTC. This gives the protein CASRAVVTYEQYF.

This sequence joins TRBV3-1 (or the pseudogene TRBV3-2) and TRBJ2-3; D is perhaps TRBD2 (6 bases). V lost 4 bases to trimming and J lost 4 bases, with 18 bases between them. Germline CDR1 LGHDT, CDR2 YNNKEL (reference sequence). The CDR3 is made up of 16 amino acids. The CDR3 loop is CASSPTTPTSSDTQYF. The CDR3 coding sequence is TGTGCCAGCAGCCCGACAACACCGACTAGTTCAGATACGCAGTATTTT.

This sequence joins TRBV25-1 and TRBJ2-5; TRBD1 agrees at 9 bases. The V and J ends lost 3 bases and 1 base, in that order; junction bases with no gene match: 0. From germline, CDR1 is MGHDK and CDR2 SYGVNS. The CDR3 covers 14 residues. In nucleotides, the CDR3 is TGTGCCAGCAGTGAGGGACAGGGCCAAGAGACCCAGTACTTC. Translation: CASSEGQGQETQYF.

V usage is TRBV30 and J usage is TRBJ2-3, with D perhaps TRBD1 (5 bases). This CDR3 spans 14 amino acids. The germline CDR1 and CDR2 sequences are GTSNPN and SVGIG (reference sequence). Trimming took 1 base from V and 3 from J, leaving 11 bases between them. The DNA of the CDR3 is TGTGCCTGGAGTGAACTGGGGCTAACAGATACGCAGTATTTT. It specifies CAWSELGLTDTQYF.

V is TRBV19 and J is TRBJ1-5; 8 positions agree with TRBD1. Germline assignment: CDR1 LNHDA and CDR2 SQIVND (reference sequence). The CDR3 is made up of 15 amino acids. V shed 6 bases, J shed 4 bases, and the junction held 8 bases outside the gene matches. The CDR3 DNA is TGTGCCAGTAGGAACAGGGACAGGAGTAATCAGCCCCAGCATTTT. This gives the protein CASRNRDRSNQPQHF.

The chain is built from TRBV18 and TRBJ2-1, with TRBD2 identical over 8 bases. With V trimmed by 0 bases and J by 8 bases, 3 bases remained unmatched. CDR1 is KGHSH and CDR2 is LQKENI in the germline V gene. The CDR3 spans 14 residues. CDR3 sequence (DNA): TGTGCCAGCTCACCACCCGGGACTAGTTATGAGCAGTTCTTC. This sequence encodes CASSPPGTSYEQFF.

This clone came up a few times. The chain links TRBV13 to TRBJ2-7, with 7 positions matching TRBD2. The trim removed 5 bases at V and 2 bases at J, leaving 15 bases unmatched. The CDR3 consists of 17 residues. Germline V gives CDR1 PRHDT, CDR2 FYEKMQ (reference sequence). CDR3 region: CASSPSRVAGDPYEQYF. CDR3 nucleotides: TGTGCCAGCAGCCCCTCGAGGGTGGCGGGGGATCCCTACGAGCAGTACTTC.

This chain connects TRBV6-2 or TRBV6-3 to TRBJ1-2, with 8 bases fitting TRBD1. Germline loops: CDR1 MNHEY, CDR2 SVGEGT. CDR3 length: 15 amino acids. V shed 2 bases and J 2 bases; nucleotides not matched to a gene: 4. CDR3 DNA sequence: TGTGCCAGCAGTTACCCGGGACAGGCGAACTATGGCTACACCTTC. Translated, it gives CASSYPGQANYGYTF.

The chain combines TRBV5-1 with TRBJ1-3; the match to TRBD1 covers 8 bases. Germline V gene sequence: CDR1 SGHRS, CDR2 YFSETQ. V was clipped by 4 bases and J by 2 bases; unmatched bases: 11. CDR3 length: 17 amino acids. The CDR3 is CASSQEAQGATGNTIYF. CDR3 sequence (DNA): TGCGCCAGCAGCCAGGAGGCTCAGGGGGCAACTGGAAACACCATATATTTT.

The chain carries TRBV5-8 and TRBJ2-7, with D tentatively TRBD2 (5 bases). The germline V gene has CDR1 SGHTS and CDR2 YDEGEE. This CDR3 is 13 amino acids long. Between the trimmed V and J ends, which lost 2 bases and 0 bases, there was a span of 6 bases. CDR3 in DNA: TGTGCCAGCAGCTTTGGAGGCTCCTACGAGCAGTACTTC. This encodes CASSFGGSYEQYF.

The chain joins TRBV7-2 to TRBJ1-5, with no clear D. The CDR3 covers 15 residues. The germline CDR1 and CDR2 sequences are SGHTA and FQGNSA. V was clipped by 1 base and J by 3 bases, with 10 bases between them. The CDR3 nucleotides read TGTGCCAGCAGCTTAGATGGGCGCATCAATCAGCCCCAGCATTTT. This translates into CASSLDGRINQPQHF.

As concerns this clone: Other DNA sequences from this sample encode an identical CDR3 as well. The chain links TRBV27 to TRBJ1-4; D is possibly TRBD1 (6 bases). V lost 6 bases to trimming and J lost 6 bases, with 8 bases between them. There are 12 residues in the CDR3. Germline loops: CDR1 MNHEY, CDR2 SMNVEV (reference sequence). CDR3 sequence (DNA): TGTGCCAGCAGAACAGGGCATGAAAAACTGTTTTTT. It encodes CASRTGHEKLFF.

This rearrangement joins TRBV6-2 or TRBV6-3 to TRBJ1-5; D ambiguous. Trimming left V 4 bases short and J 6 bases short, with 7 bases between. Looked up from germline, CDR1 is MNHEY and CDR2 is SVGEGT. The CDR3 spans 12 residues. This CDR3 is CASSSRGQPQHF. The CDR3 bases are TGTGCCAGCAGTTCGAGAGGTCAGCCCCAGCATTTT.

J is TRBJ2-1 and V is TRBV20-1; D ambiguous. V lost 6 bases and J 6 bases, leaving 9 bases between the germline ends. The CDR3 spans 11 residues. CDR1 DFQATT and CDR2 SNEGSKA come from the germline V gene (reference sequence). Here the CDR3 DNA reads TGCAGTGCAAGAACAGCCAATGAGCAGTTCTTC. This encodes CSARTANEQFF.

This clone was found a few times. The J gene is TRBJ1-3, the V gene TRBV18; D is unclear. Trimming pared 3 bases from V and 2 bases from J, leaving 14 bases between. This CDR3 has 16 residues. Looked up from germline, CDR1 is KGHSH and CDR2 is LQKENI. Here the CDR3 DNA reads TGTGCCAGCTCACCTTCAGGTGCGAGCACTGGAAACACCATATATTTT. Translating gives CASSPSGASTGNTIYF.

The chain uses TRBV6-2 or TRBV6-3 and TRBJ2-3, with a tentative D call TRBD1 (6 bases). Germline V gives CDR1 MNHEY, CDR2 SVGEGT. The germline V and J ends were trimmed by 0 bases and 0 bases, with 10 bases remaining between them. The CDR3 totals 16 residues. CDR3 nucleotides: TGTGCCAGCAGTTACTCGTGGGACACTAGCACAGATACGCAGTATTTT. Encoded protein: CASSYSWDTSTDTQYF.

This clone was seen only once. The chain couples TRBV5-1 to TRBJ1-4; D is possibly TRBD1 (6 bases). The CDR3 sequence is 14 residues long. Trimming stripped 4 bases from V and 7 bases from J, with 14 bases between. Looked up from germline, CDR1 is SGHRS and CDR2 is YFSETQ. The CDR3 here is CASSPGQGAEKLFF. The CDR3 nucleotides are TGCGCCAGCAGCCCGGGACAAGGGGCTGAAAAACTGTTTTTT.

The chain uses TRBV27 and TRBJ1-5; D may be TRBD1 (5 bases). The CDR3 loop spans 14 amino acids. V shed 8 bases and J shed 1 base, with 12 bases lying between them. CDR1 is MNHEY and CDR2 is SMNVEV in the germline V gene (reference sequence). The DNA for the CDR3 is TGTGCCAGCGCACCGGGGGACAGCAATCAGCCCCAGCATTTT. It encodes CASAPGDSNQPQHF.